Presented here are 13 T cell receptor beta chains from one specimen sequenced in a study of blood T cell repertoires in COVID-19. Only in-frame clones appear in the TCRdb table, and some are missing; sequencing was by immunoSEQ multiplex PCR. The data contain fewer than 350,000 clones, about 85% of them singletons. The sample comprised PBMCs or T cells enriched from blood (not recorded which). The receptor source for this set is a woman in her forties or fifties who had recovered from COVID-19.

The chain carries TRBV11-2 and TRBJ1-1; no firm D call. The germline V gene has CDR1 SGHAT and CDR2 FQNNGV. Trimming took off 2 bases at V and 0 bases at J, with 10 bases between the two ends. The CDR3 is 15 residues long. The CDR3 is CASSLRPDLNTEAFF. The CDR3 DNA reads TGTGCCAGCAGCTTACGTCCGGACTTGAACACTGAAGCTTTCTTT.

The chain has TRBV6-4 and TRBJ2-2; tentatively, D is TRBD1 (5 bases). The germline V and J ends were trimmed by 3 bases and 2 bases, with 10 bases remaining between them. In germline, CDR1 is MRHNA, CDR2 SNTAGT. The CDR3 covers 15 residues. CDR3 loop: CASSESRGNTGELFF. CDR3 DNA: TGTGCCAGCAGTGAAAGTAGGGGAAACACCGGGGAGCTGTTTTTT.

This rearrangement joins TRBV29-1 to TRBJ1-4, with 10 bases fitting TRBD1. Per germline, CDR1 SQVTM and CDR2 ANQGSEA. J gave up 7 bases and V 7 bases, and 6 bases lay outside the gene matches. The CDR3 contains 13 residues. CDR3 DNA: TGCAGCGCTTCGACAGGGGGCAGTGAAAAACTGTTTTTT. Amino acid sequence: CSASTGGSEKLFF.

The chain couples TRBV29-1 to TRBJ2-1; possibly TRBD1 for D (5 bases). This CDR3 contains 11 residues. V dropped 3 bases and J dropped 8 bases, with 8 bases sitting between them. Germline CDR1 reads SQVTM; CDR2 reads ANQGSEA. In DNA form, the CDR3 reads TGCAGCGTTGACCAGGGTGATGAGCAGTTCTTC. This translates into CSVDQGDEQFF.

The V call is TRBV6-5, the J call TRBJ1-5, with a tentative D call TRBD1 (6 bases). Deletions cut 7 bases from V and 8 bases from J, with 18 bases between. Germline lookup yields CDR1 MNHEY and CDR2 SVGAGI. This CDR3 has 14 amino acids. The CDR3, as DNA: TGTGCCAGCAAGGTGACAGGCGGACTCGAGCCCCAGCATTTT. Translated: CASKVTGGLEPQHF.

The chain couples TRBV5-1 to TRBJ1-4, with a tentative D call TRBD1 (5 bases). The CDR3 runs to 16 residues. CDR1 and CDR2 (germline): SGHRS, YFSETQ. V was clipped by 5 bases and J by 0 bases, with 14 bases between them. The CDR3: CASSRTAGTTNEKLFF. CDR3 nucleotides: TGCGCCAGCAGTCGTACAGCAGGGACAACTAATGAAAAACTGTTTTTT.

This rearrangement joins TRBV27 to TRBJ1-6; 9 nucleotides align to TRBD1. The CDR3 contains 14 residues. With 6 bases clipped from V and 7 bases from J, the junction kept 4 bases outside the gene matches. The germline gives CDR1 MNHEY, CDR2 SMNVEV (reference sequence). DNA for the CDR3: TGTGCCAGCAGCTTCGACAGGGGGAATTCACCCCTCCACTTT. Its protein product is CASSFDRGNSPLHF.

The chain couples TRBV5-4 to TRBJ1-1, with 7 nucleotides matching TRBD1. Trimming removed 1 base from V and 5 bases from J; junction bases left unmatched: 5. The CDR3 totals 14 residues. The germline V gene encodes CDR1 SGHNT and CDR2 YYREEE (reference sequence). The CDR3 DNA is TGTGCCAGCAGCTTGACAGGGGTCAAGACTGAAGCTTTCTTT. Amino acid sequence: CASSLTGVKTEAFF.

The chain recombines TRBV30 with TRBJ2-2; D is ambiguous. CDR3 length: 13 residues. The V gene's germline CDR1 is GTSNPN and CDR2 SVGIG (reference sequence). As DNA, the CDR3 is TGTGCTGGCACAGTTCTTTTATCCGGGGAGCTGTTTTTT. Its protein is CAGTVLLSGELFF.

This rearrangement joins TRBV28 to TRBJ1-2; 10 nucleotides match TRBD1. J was trimmed by 4 bases and V by 8 bases; bases with no gene match: 4. Germline CDR1 is MDHEN and CDR2 is SYDVKM. The CDR3 is 13 amino acids. CDR3 residues: CASQTGGGYGYTF. The CDR3 DNA reads as TGTGCCAGCCAGACAGGGGGCGGCTATGGCTACACCTTC.

This chain joins TRBV30 and TRBJ1-1; the match to TRBD1 covers 9 bases. CDR1 and CDR2 from the germline V gene are GTSNPN and SVGIG (reference sequence). The CDR3 is 14 amino acids. The trim removed 2 bases at V and 5 bases at J, leaving 6 bases unmatched. CDR3 coding DNA: TGTGCCTGGAGTTTGGGACAGGGAAGTACTGAAGCTTTCTTT. Translated: CAWSLGQGSTEAFF. The complete variable domain, with remaining parts taken from reference TRBV30 and TRBJ1-1, reads SQTIHQWPATLVQPVGSPLSLECTVEGTSNPNLYWYRQAAGRGLQLLFYSVGIGQISSEVPQNLSASRPQDRQFILSSKKLLLSDSGFYLCAWSLGQGSTEAFFGQGTRLTVV.

The chain is built from TRBV7-9 and TRBJ1-2; 10 bases match TRBD1. V shed 4 bases, J shed 4 bases, and the junction held 15 bases outside the gene matches. The length of the CDR3 is 18 residues. CDR1 SEHNR and CDR2 FQNEAQ come from the germline V gene (reference sequence). In nucleotides, the CDR3 is TGTGCCAGCAGCTCCTGGGGGGACAGGGGATCCTTTCGCTATGGCTACACCTTC. The encoded protein is CASSSWGDRGSFRYGYTF.

The V call is TRBV18, the J call TRBJ1-5; D is unresolved. Trimming took off 3 bases at V and 0 bases at J, with 6 bases between the two ends. The germline gives CDR1 KGHSH, CDR2 LQKENI. The CDR3 covers 14 residues. Written as DNA, the CDR3 is TGTGCCAGCTCACCCTCAGGTAGCAATCAGCCCCAGCATTTT. Encoded protein: CASSPSGSNQPQHF.